Below are 10 T cell receptor beta chains sequenced from a single sample in a study of cytomegalovirus exposure and HLA in healthy donors. This PCR relied on a set of 60 Vbeta primers and 13 Jbeta primers. Produced via immunoSEQ multiplex PCR; TCRdb's table is partial and in-frame only. The repertoire holds about 110,000 clones, with 70% to 75% as singletons. Sequencing input: PBMCs. The receptors were sampled from a female donor in good health and CMV-seronegative.

The chain is built from TRBV10-3 and TRBJ2-7; the match to TRBD2 covers 8 bases. The CDR3 is made up of 14 amino acids. Germline trimming cut 3 bases from V and 1 base from J; bases unmatched to any gene: 2. CDR1 is ENHRY, CDR2 SYGVKD, per germline. The CDR3 DNA sequence: TGTGCCATCAGTGAAACTAGCGGATCCTACGAGCAGTACTTC. Translated: CAISETSGSYEQYF.

The chain is built from TRBV27 and TRBJ1-5, with a possible D match to TRBD1 (5 bases). CDR1 MNHEY and CDR2 SMNVEV come from the germline V gene (reference sequence). There are 15 residues in the CDR3. Trimming cost V 0 bases and J 2 bases, with 8 bases left between them. The DNA of the CDR3 is TGTGCCAGCAGTTTATCGGCCAGGGGCAATCAGCCCCAGCATTTT. Its protein product is CASSLSARGNQPQHF.

The chain uses TRBV12-5 and TRBJ2-7; D remains unclear. Germline lookup yields CDR1 LGHNT and CDR2 FRNRAP. The V end was cut by 2 bases, the J end by 1 base, with 9 bases between. The CDR3 is 14 residues long. CDR3 DNA: TGTGCTAGTGGTTTGTCCACAGAGTCCTACGAGCAGTACTTC. Its protein product is CASGLSTESYEQYF. The full variable domain, rest sourced from reference TRBV12-5 and TRBJ2-7, is DARVTQTPRHKVTEMGQEVTMRCQPILGHNTVFWYRQTMMQGLELLAYFRNRAPLDDSGMPKDRFSAEMPDATLATLKIQPSEPRDSAVYFCASGLSTESYEQYFGPGTRLTVT.

V gene TRBV28 combines with J gene TRBJ1-5, with 7 bases fitting TRBD1. The germline CDR1 and CDR2 sequences are MDHEN and SYDVKM. The J segment lost 5 bases and the V segment lost 4 bases, leaving 11 bases of the junction unmatched. The CDR3 is 16 residues long. The CDR3 nucleotides read TGTGCCAGCAGTTCCAGGACAGGCGGCGGGCATCAGCCCCAGCATTTT. Its translation is CASSSRTGGGHQPQHF.

The genes are TRBV4-2 and TRBJ1-3, with D uncertain. CDR3 length: 16 residues. V was pared by 1 base and J by 3 bases, with 13 bases between. The germline gives CDR1 LGHNA, CDR2 YNFKEQ. In nucleotides, the CDR3 is TGTGCCAGCAGCCAAGGGGAGGGTTTAAATGGAAACACCATATATTTT. This translates into CASSQGEGLNGNTIYF.

The chain is built from TRBV7-3 and TRBJ2-2; TRBD2 is a possible D gene (6 bases). The CDR3 loop spans 14 amino acids. The V gene lost 5 bases and the J gene lost 6 bases, with 13 bases spanning the gap. Germline CDR1 SGHTA, CDR2 FQGTGA. CDR3 sequence reads: CASSPAGGSGELFF. In DNA, the CDR3 is TGTGCCAGCAGCCCAGCCGGGGGTTCCGGGGAGCTGTTTTTT.

The chain couples TRBV5-4 to TRBJ2-6, with a tentative D call TRBD2 (5 bases). The CDR3 is 18 amino acids. Trimming took 4 bases from V and 1 from J, leaving 18 bases between them. Germline V gene lookup returns CDR1 SGHNT and CDR2 YYREEE (reference sequence). CDR3 bases: TGTGCCAGCAGCGCACCCCGAGGGCCGGGATCTGGGGCCAACGTCCTGACTTTC. Its translation is CASSAPRGPGSGANVLTF.

This sequence joins TRBV15 and TRBJ1-2; no clear D. Trimming took off 0 bases at V and 5 bases at J, with 22 bases between the two ends. From germline, CDR1 is LNHNV and CDR2 YYDKDF (reference sequence). The CDR3 consists of 18 residues. The CDR3 nucleotides are TGTGCCACCAGCAGAGAGCGGGGTGGCAGGTTGACAACTTATGGCTACACCTTC. Translated: CATSRERGGRLTTYGYTF.

The genes are TRBV27 and TRBJ2-1, with D perhaps TRBD2 (5 bases). CDR3 length equals 16 residues. Trimming cost V 5 bases and J 0 bases, with 14 bases left between them. Germline CDR1 MNHEY, CDR2 SMNVEV (reference sequence). CDR3 coding DNA: TGTGCCAGCAGTGTGGACTCTGGGCACTCCTACAATGAGCAGTTCTTC. Amino acids: CASSVDSGHSYNEQFF.

The V gene is TRBV30, the J gene TRBJ1-6; TRBD1 matches at 8 bases. CDR1 is GTSNPN, CDR2 SVGIG, per germline (reference sequence). This CDR3 has 15 amino acids. The junction had 10 bases not matched to a gene; V was cut back by 3 bases and J by 9 bases. CDR3 region: CAWSTYGQGGSPLHF. Written as DNA, the CDR3 is TGTGCCTGGAGCACCTACGGACAGGGCGGTTCACCCCTCCACTTT.